A selection of T cell receptor beta chains follows, all from one sample in a study of blood T cells in healthy people across ages. TCRdb analysed the 5' RACE reads with MiXCR anew, one entry per CDR3 protein. The sample records roughly 1,300,000 distinct CDR3 sequences, roughly 64% being singletons. Sequencing used blood. The origin of the receptors is a man younger than 30 in good health. Each CDR3 is given with its conserved first and last residue. Each record gives: V gene, D gene, J gene, clone size, CDR3 DNA, CDR3 protein. A D gene is named only where the DNA matches it firmly. Rows may omit the clone size; those that give it use once, few, many or a size class.

v_call: TRBV2
d_call: -
j_call: TRBJ2-4
clone_size: -
cdr3_nt: TGTGCCAGCAGGGAAATAAACATTCAGTACTTC
cdr3_aa: CASREINIQYF

v_call: TRBV15
d_call: -
j_call: TRBJ2-7
clone_size: -
cdr3_nt: TGTGCCACCAGCAGAGATCACGGCTACGAGCAGTACTTC
cdr3_aa: CATSRDHGYEQYF

v_call: TRBV2
d_call: TRBD1
j_call: TRBJ2-1
clone_size: -
cdr3_nt: TGTGCCAGCCTAGGGACAGGGATAAAAAATGAGCAGTTCTTC
cdr3_aa: CASLGTGIKNEQFF

v_call: TRBV20-1
d_call: -
j_call: TRBJ2-3
clone_size: -
cdr3_nt: TGCAGCGTGGTGCGATCGGGGCCGTCTTCAGCAGATACGCAGTATTTT
cdr3_aa: CSVVRSGPSSADTQYF

v_call: TRBV7-9
d_call: -
j_call: TRBJ2-1
clone_size: few
cdr3_nt: TGTGCCAGCAGCCCACGCCTAGGCAGGACCACCTACAATGAGCAGTTCTTC
cdr3_aa: CASSPRLGRTTYNEQFF

v_call: TRBV6-1
d_call: TRBD1
j_call: TRBJ1-2
clone_size: -
cdr3_nt: TGTGCCAGCACCACTGCTAAGACAGGGAACTATGGCTACACCTTC
cdr3_aa: CASTTAKTGNYGYTF

v_call: TRBV5-1
d_call: TRBD2
j_call: TRBJ2-7
clone_size: -
cdr3_nt: TGTGCCAGCAGCTTAGCTAGCGGGGGAACCTACGAGCAGTACTTC
cdr3_aa: CASSLASGGTYEQYF

v_call: TRBV4-3
d_call: TRBD1
j_call: TRBJ2-1
clone_size: few
cdr3_nt: TGCGCCAGCAGCCAAGATCGGGGACAGGGGGCCGATGAGCAGTTCTTC
cdr3_aa: CASSQDRGQGADEQFF

v_call: TRBV5-1
d_call: TRBD1
j_call: TRBJ1-2
clone_size: once
cdr3_nt: TGCGCCAGCAGCTTGACAGGGGCTACTAACTATGGCTACACCTTC
cdr3_aa: CASSLTGATNYGYTF

v_call: TRBV4-2
d_call: TRBD2
j_call: TRBJ2-3
clone_size: -
cdr3_nt: TGTGCCAGCAGCCAGCCGGGACTAGCGGGGGGGCCGTTAGATACGCAGTATTTT
cdr3_aa: CASSQPGLAGGPLDTQYF

v_call: TRBV7-2
d_call: -
j_call: TRBJ1-2
clone_size: -
cdr3_nt: TGTGCCAGCAGCTTACCGACACACCTGAGGCGCGGCTACACCTTC
cdr3_aa: CASSLPTHLRRGYTF

v_call: TRBV12-3/TRBV12-4
d_call: TRBD1
j_call: TRBJ1-2
clone_size: -
cdr3_nt: TGTGCCAGCAGTCCTGGGGACAGGGGACGGGGCTACACCTTC
cdr3_aa: CASSPGDRGRGYTF

v_call: TRBV27
d_call: -
j_call: TRBJ2-7
clone_size: few
cdr3_nt: TGTGCCAGCAGGTACGGGACGTCTTACGAGCAGTACTTC
cdr3_aa: CASRYGTSYEQYF

v_call: TRBV4-1
d_call: -
j_call: TRBJ1-5
clone_size: -
cdr3_nt: TGCGCCAGCAGCCAATACTCAAGTCAGCCCCAGCATTTT
cdr3_aa: CASSQYSSQPQHF

v_call: TRBV5-1
d_call: TRBD2
j_call: TRBJ2-7
clone_size: -
cdr3_nt: TGCGCCAGCAGCTCCTCTGCGGGAGGACCCTACGAGCAGTACTTC
cdr3_aa: CASSSSAGGPYEQYF

v_call: TRBV6-2/TRBV6-3
d_call: TRBD1
j_call: TRBJ1-2
clone_size: -
cdr3_nt: TGTGCCAGCAGGGAGGGACAGAGCAACTATGGCTACACCTTC
cdr3_aa: CASREGQSNYGYTF

v_call: TRBV6-5
d_call: -
j_call: TRBJ2-3
clone_size: -
cdr3_nt: TGTGCCAGCAGACCCCCTTGGGGGGCGGATACGCAGTATTTT
cdr3_aa: CASRPPWGADTQYF

v_call: TRBV20-1
d_call: -
j_call: TRBJ2-2
clone_size: few
cdr3_nt: TGCAGTGCTAGTCCGACGGGGTTTTTTGGGACCGGGGAGCTGTTTTTT
cdr3_aa: CSASPTGFFGTGELFF

v_call: TRBV3-1
d_call: -
j_call: TRBJ2-7
clone_size: -
cdr3_nt: TGTGCCAGCAGCCAGCGGGGAACCTACGAGCAGTACTTC
cdr3_aa: CASSQRGTYEQYF

v_call: TRBV7-8
d_call: -
j_call: TRBJ1-6
clone_size: -
cdr3_nt: TGTGCCAGCAGCTTAACAATGGGGCCGACTGAGGGGTCACCCCTCCACTTT
cdr3_aa: CASSLTMGPTEGSPLHF

v_call: TRBV7-2
d_call: -
j_call: TRBJ2-7
clone_size: -
cdr3_nt: TGTGCCAGCAGCTTAGAATTTAAAGTGACTGGTCCCTACGAGCAGTACTTC
cdr3_aa: CASSLEFKVTGPYEQYF

v_call: TRBV5-1
d_call: -
j_call: TRBJ2-7
clone_size: few
cdr3_nt: TGCGCCAGCAGCTCCGCTAGCGAACCCTACGAGCAGTACTTC
cdr3_aa: CASSSASEPYEQYF

v_call: TRBV4-2
d_call: -
j_call: TRBJ2-5
clone_size: -
cdr3_nt: TGTGCCAGCAGCCACCCTCCAGGGGACAACAATGAGCAGTACTTC
cdr3_aa: CASSHPPGDNNEQYF